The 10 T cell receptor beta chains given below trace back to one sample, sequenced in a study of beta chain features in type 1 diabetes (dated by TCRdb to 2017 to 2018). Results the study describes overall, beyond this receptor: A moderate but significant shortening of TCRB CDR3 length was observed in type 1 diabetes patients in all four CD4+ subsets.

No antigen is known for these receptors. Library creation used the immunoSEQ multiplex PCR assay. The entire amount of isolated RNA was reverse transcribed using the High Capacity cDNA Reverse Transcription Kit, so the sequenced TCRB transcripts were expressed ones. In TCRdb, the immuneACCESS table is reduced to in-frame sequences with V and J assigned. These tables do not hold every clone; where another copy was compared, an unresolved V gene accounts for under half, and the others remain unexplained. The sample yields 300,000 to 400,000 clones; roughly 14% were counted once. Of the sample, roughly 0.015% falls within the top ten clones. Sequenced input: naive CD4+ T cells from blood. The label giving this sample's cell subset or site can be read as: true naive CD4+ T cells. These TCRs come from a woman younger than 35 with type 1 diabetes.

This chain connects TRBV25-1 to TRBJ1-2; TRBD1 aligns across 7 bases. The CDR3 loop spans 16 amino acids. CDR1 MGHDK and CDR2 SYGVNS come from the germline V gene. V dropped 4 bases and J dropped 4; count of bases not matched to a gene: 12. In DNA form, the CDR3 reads TGTGCCAGCAGTGCATTCACAGCACAGGGGAGCTATGGCTACACCTTC. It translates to CASSAFTAQGSYGYTF.

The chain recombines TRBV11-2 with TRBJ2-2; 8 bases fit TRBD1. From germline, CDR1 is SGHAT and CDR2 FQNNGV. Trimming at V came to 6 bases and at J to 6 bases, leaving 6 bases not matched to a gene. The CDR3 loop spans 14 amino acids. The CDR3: CASRTGASSGELFF. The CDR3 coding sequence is TGTGCCAGCAGGACAGGGGCTTCGTCCGGGGAGCTGTTTTTT.

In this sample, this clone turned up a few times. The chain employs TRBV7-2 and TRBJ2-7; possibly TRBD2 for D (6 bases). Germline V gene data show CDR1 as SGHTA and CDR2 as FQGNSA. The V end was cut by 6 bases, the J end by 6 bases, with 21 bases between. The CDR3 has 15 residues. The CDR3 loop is CASSTLGGTGSEQYV. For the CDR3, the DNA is TGTGCCAGCAGTACCCTGGGCGGGACGGGCTCCGAGCAGTACGTC.

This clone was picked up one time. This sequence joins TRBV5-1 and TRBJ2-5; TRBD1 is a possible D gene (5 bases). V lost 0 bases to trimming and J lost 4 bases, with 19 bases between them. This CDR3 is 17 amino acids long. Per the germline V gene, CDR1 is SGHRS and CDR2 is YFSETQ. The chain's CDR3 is CASSLAEGALKGETQYF. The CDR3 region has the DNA TGCGCCAGCAGCTTGGCCGAAGGGGCCCTCAAGGGAGAGACCCAGTACTTC.

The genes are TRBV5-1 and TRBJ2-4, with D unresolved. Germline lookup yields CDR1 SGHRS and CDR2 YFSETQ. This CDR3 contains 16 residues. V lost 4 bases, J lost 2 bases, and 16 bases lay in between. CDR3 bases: TGCGCCAGCAGCCTTAATACGCTACCTTCCAAAAACATTCAGTACTTC. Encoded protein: CASSLNTLPSKNIQYF.

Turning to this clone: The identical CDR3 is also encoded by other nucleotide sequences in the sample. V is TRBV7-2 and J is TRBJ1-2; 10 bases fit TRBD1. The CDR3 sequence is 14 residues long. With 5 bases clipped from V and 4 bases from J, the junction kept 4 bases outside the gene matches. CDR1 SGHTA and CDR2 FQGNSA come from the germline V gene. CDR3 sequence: CASSPGQGGYGYTF. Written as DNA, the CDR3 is TGTGCCAGCAGCCCCGGACAGGGGGGCTATGGCTACACCTTC. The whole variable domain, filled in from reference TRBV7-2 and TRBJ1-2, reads GAGVSQSPSNKVTEKGKDVELRCDPISGHTALYWYRQSLGQGLEFLIYFQGNSAPDKSGLPSDRFSAERTGGSVSTLTIQRTQQEDSAVYLCASSPGQGGYGYTFGSGTRLTVV.

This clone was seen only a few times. The CDR3 region has the DNA TGTGCCAGCAGCTTAGGGTACGGGGATGAGCAGTTCTTC. This sequence encodes CASSLGYGDEQFF. The chain joins TRBV7-2 to TRBJ2-1, with a tentative D call TRBD2 (5 bases). The V end was cut by 1 base, the J end by 8 bases, with 9 bases between. There are 13 residues in the CDR3. CDR1 SGHTA and CDR2 FQGNSA come from the germline V gene.

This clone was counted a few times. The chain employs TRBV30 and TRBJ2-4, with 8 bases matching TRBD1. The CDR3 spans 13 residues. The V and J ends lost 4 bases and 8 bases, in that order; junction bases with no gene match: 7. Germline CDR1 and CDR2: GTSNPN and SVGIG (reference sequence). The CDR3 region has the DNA TGTGCCTGGACTCACGGACAGGGAGACATTCAGTACTTC. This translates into CAWTHGQGDIQYF.

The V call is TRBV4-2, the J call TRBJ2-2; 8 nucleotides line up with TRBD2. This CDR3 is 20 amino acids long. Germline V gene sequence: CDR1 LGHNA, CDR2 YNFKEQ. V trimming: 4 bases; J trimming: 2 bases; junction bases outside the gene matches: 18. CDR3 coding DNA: TGTGCCAGCAGCCTACCGTCGGCTACTACTAGCGGCATTAACACCGGGGAGCTGTTTTTT. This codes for CASSLPSATTSGINTGELFF.

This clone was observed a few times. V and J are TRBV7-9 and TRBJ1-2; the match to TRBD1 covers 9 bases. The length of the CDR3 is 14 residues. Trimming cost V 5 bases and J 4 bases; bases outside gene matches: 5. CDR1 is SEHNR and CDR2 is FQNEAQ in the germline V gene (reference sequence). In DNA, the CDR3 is TGTGCCAGCAGCCCGAGACAGGGGGTCTATGGCTACACCTTC. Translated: CASSPRQGVYGYTF.